This TCR beta chain was sequenced during a study of T cell responses to AZD1222 COVID-19 vaccine. Study results and limitations: Donors were largely white British and mainly female; clonal diversity was possibly underestimated.

Clones were read by immunoSEQ multiplex PCR, and TCRdb kept only the in-frame ones, dropping some. The sample holds about 120,000 clones, 90% seen once. This clone was recorded once. Its antigen is unidentified. Trimming removed 3 bases from V and 1 base from J; junction bases left unmatched: 4. This CDR3 is built from 15 residues. Germline CDR1 and CDR2: ENHRY and SYGVKD. This chain joins TRBV10-3 and TRBJ2-7; 9 bases match TRBD2. This sample comprised peripheral blood, obtained on day 0 of MenACWY control vaccination. This receptor was taken from an adult in good health. CDR3 nucleotide sequence: TGTGCCATCAGTGATATGCGGGAGGGGTCCTACGAGCAGTACTTC. Translated, it gives CAISDMREGSYEQYF.